A selection of T cell receptor beta chains follows, all from one sample in a study of cytomegalovirus exposure and HLA in healthy donors. The protocol was immunoSEQ multiplex PCR, while the TCRdb copy is restricted to in-frame clones and leaves out a portion. The sample holds about 89,000 clones, less than 80% seen once. Sequenced material: PBMCs. The origin of the receptors is a man aged 25 to 40 in good health and CMV-seronegative. The CDR3 runs from the conserved cysteine through the conserved F or W. Each record gives: V gene, D gene, clone size, J gene, CDR3 protein, CDR3 DNA. D genes are given only for firm matches. Only part of the rows carry a size: once, few, many, or a class if the clone is expanded.

TRBV5-1	TRBD1	.	TRBJ2-2	CASARDRGITGELFF	TGCGCCAGTGCTAGGGACAGGGGGATTACCGGGGAGCTGTTTTTT
TRBV5-4	TRBD1	.	TRBJ1-2	CASSNPGGYGYTF	TGTGCCAGCAGCAACCCAGGGGGCTATGGCTACACCTTC
TRBV6-5	.	.	TRBJ1-2	CASSYEGVGGYTF	TGTGCCAGCAGTTACGAGGGGGTGGGTGGCTACACCTTC
TRBV6-5	.	.	TRBJ1-2	CASSSLGHTTNYGYTF	TGTGCCAGCAGTTCCCTCGGACACACTACTAACTATGGCTACACCTTC
TRBV9	TRBD1	.	TRBJ1-3	CASSVEGAADTIYF	TGTGCCAGCAGCGTCGAGGGGGCGGCGGACACCATATATTTT
TRBV4-1	.	.	TRBJ1-5	CASSQAFQTDQPQHF	TGCGCCAGCAGCCAAGCCTTCCAGACAGATCAGCCCCAGCATTTT
TRBV2	.	.	TRBJ1-1	CASSSLMNTEAFF	TGTGCCAGCAGTAGCTTAATGAACACTGAAGCTTTCTTT
TRBV7-9	.	.	TRBJ1-1	CSSSLVKGLGSDTEAFF	TGTTCCAGCAGCTTAGTCAAGGGTTTGGGGAGCGACACTGAAGCTTTCTTT
TRBV6-1	.	.	TRBJ1-1	CASSEPGEILNTEAFF	TGTGCCAGCAGTGAACCGGGGGAAATCCTGAACACTGAAGCTTTCTTT
TRBV6-5	.	.	TRBJ2-7	CASRTGFYEQYF	TGTGCCAGCAGGACGGGGTTCTACGAGCAGTACTTC
TRBV19	TRBD1	.	TRBJ2-5	CASSYRGETQYF	TGTGCCAGTAGCTACAGGGGAGAGACCCAGTACTTC
TRBV9	.	once	TRBJ1-1	CASSVGWGGDTEAFF	TGTGCCAGCAGCGTAGGATGGGGGGGGGACACTGAAGCTTTCTTT
TRBV9	.	.	TRBJ2-2	CASRGGAAGELFF	TGTGCCAGCAGGGGGGGGGCGGCCGGGGAGCTGTTTTTT
TRBV6-4	TRBD1	.	TRBJ1-2	CASSEGTGYGYTF	TGTGCCAGCAGTGAGGGGACAGGGTATGGCTACACCTTC
TRBV9	TRBD2	.	TRBJ2-1	CASSVGWAGGPGEQFF	TGTGCCAGCAGCGTGGGGTGGGCGGGGGGCCCGGGTGAGCAGTTCTTC
TRBV18	.	.	TRBJ1-3	CASSPQSGNTIYF	TGTGCCAGCTCACCTCAATCTGGAAACACCATATATTTT
TRBV28	.	.	TRBJ1-1	CASSLTVNTEAFF	TGTGCCAGCAGTCTGACAGTCAACACTGAAGCTTTCTTT
TRBV30	.	.	TRBJ1-2	CAWSLTENYGYTF	TGTGCCTGGAGTCTTACAGAGAACTATGGCTACACCTTC
TRBV7-2	.	.	TRBJ1-5	CASSLVGESNQPQHF	TGTGCCAGCAGCTTAGTAGGGGAAAGTAATCAGCCCCAGCATTTT
TRBV5-1	TRBD1	.	TRBJ1-4	CASSGTGGATNEKLFF	TGCGCCAGCAGCGGGACAGGGGGTGCAACTAATGAAAAACTGTTTTTT
TRBV6-5	TRBD1	few	TRBJ1-4	CASSMTGGSEKLFF	TGTGCCAGCAGTATGACAGGGGGAAGTGAAAAACTGTTTTTT
TRBV18	.	.	TRBJ1-3	CASSPSSVPSGNTIYF	TGTGCCAGCTCACCGTCGTCAGTTCCCTCTGGAAACACCATATATTTT
TRBV27	.	few	TRBJ1-4	CASSLRASGEKLFF	TGTGCCAGCAGTCTTCGGGCCTCGGGGGAAAAACTGTTTTTT
TRBV16	TRBD1	.	TRBJ1-2	CASSQTGQGVGNYGYTF	TGTGCCAGCAGCCAGACGGGACAGGGAGTTGGTAACTATGGCTACACCTTC
TRBV7-2	.	.	TRBJ1-1	CASSLVSSPGTEAFF	TGTGCCAGCAGCTTAGTTTCCTCCCCGGGCACTGAAGCTTTCTTT
TRBV13	TRBD2	.	TRBJ2-7	CASSPSGTSDYEQYF	TGTGCCAGCAGCCCTTCCGGGACTAGCGACTACGAGCAGTACTTC
TRBV30	.	.	TRBJ1-2	CAWRDSRGGGYTF	TGTGCCTGGAGGGACTCCCGGGGGGGAGGCTACACCTTC
TRBV2	.	.	TRBJ1-1	CASSEELGARNTEAFF	TGTGCCAGCAGTGAAGAATTGGGGGCCAGAAACACTGAAGCTTTCTTT
TRBV13	.	.	TRBJ2-3	CASRDGEITDTQYF	TGTGCCAGCAGGGACGGGGAGATTACAGATACGCAGTATTTT
TRBV19	.	.	TRBJ1-3	CASSMVDTIYF	TGTGCCAGTAGTATGGTAGACACCATATATTTT
TRBV7-6	.	.	TRBJ1-2	CASSFTLEYGYTF	TGTGCCAGCAGCTTTACACTAGAGTATGGCTACACCTTC
TRBV5-4	.	.	TRBJ2-7	CASSYQTGTYEQYF	TGTGCCAGCAGCTACCAGACAGGAACCTACGAGCAGTACTTC
TRBV2	TRBD1	.	TRBJ1-5	CASRPWTGDNQPQHF	TGTGCCAGCAGGCCATGGACAGGAGACAATCAGCCCCAGCATTTT
TRBV5-8	TRBD1	.	TRBJ2-2	CASSHNTGAPSNTGELFF	TGTGCCAGCAGTCATAATACAGGGGCCCCCTCGAACACCGGGGAGCTGTTTTTT
TRBV2	.	.	TRBJ2-7	CASSMTLREQYF	TGTGCCAGCTCAATGACTCTCCGGGAGCAGTACTTC
TRBV6-5	.	.	TRBJ2-7	CASSYGGGPYEQYF	TGTGCCAGCAGTTACGGGGGGGGCCCCTACGAGCAGTACTTC
TRBV9	TRBD2	.	TRBJ2-2	CASSVGSLAVNTGELFF	TGTGCCAGCAGCGTAGGTTCGCTAGCGGTTAACACCGGGGAGCTGTTTTTT
TRBV2	.	few	TRBJ2-7	CASRETGYSYEQYF	TGTGCCAGCAGGGAGACAGGTTATTCCTACGAGCAGTACTTC
TRBV7-2	.	.	TRBJ1-2	CASSAGGTLPNYGYTF	TGTGCCAGCAGCGCCGGTGGGACACTTCCTAACTATGGCTACACCTTC
TRBV7-9	.	.	TRBJ2-5	CASSLSQGGAQETQYF	TGTGCCAGCAGCTTAAGCCAAGGGGGTGCCCAAGAGACCCAGTACTTC
TRBV30	TRBD1	.	TRBJ1-4	CAWSMGTGVKKLFF	TGTGCCTGGAGCATGGGGACAGGGGTTAAAAAACTGTTTTTT
TRBV7-8	.	.	TRBJ1-5	CASSTHRISNQPQHF	TGTGCCAGCAGCACACACAGAATTAGCAATCAGCCCCAGCATTTT